A selection of T cell receptor beta chains follows, all from one sample in a study of T-cell memory formation after mild COVID-19. MiXCR was run by TCRdb on the 5' RACE reads, yielding one entry per CDR3 protein. Altogether 140,000 or so distinct CDR3 sequences are present, 14% being singletons, with the ten largest covering approximately 30%. Material for sequencing was PBMCs or a T cell subset sorted from them (not recorded which). The receptors come from an adult woman who had mild COVID-19 (a few samples of this study predate the infection). Cell type and time point are not known. CDR3s include the opening cysteine and the closing phenylalanine or tryptophan. A D gene is named only where the DNA matches it firmly. Only some rows state a clone size, as once, few, many or a class for expanded clones.

size	D	J	V	CDR3	DNA
many	TRBD1	TRBJ1-1	TRBV5-1	CASSLGDREAEAFF	TGCGCCAGCAGCTTAGGCGACAGGGAAGCTGAAGCTTTCTTT
.	.	TRBJ2-2	TRBV12-3/TRBV12-4	CASSLGRGQFTGELFF	TGTGCCAGCAGTTTAGGTCGCGGTCAGTTCACCGGGGAGCTGTTTTTT
few	TRBD1	TRBJ2-3	TRBV29-1	CSLRGHDRDMTDTQYF	TGCAGCCTCAGGGGACACGACAGGGATATGACAGATACGCAGTATTTT
.	TRBD1	TRBJ2-3	TRBV4-3	CASSPTGQPTDTQYF	TGCGCCAGCAGCCCTACGGGACAGCCAACAGATACGCAGTATTTT
.	.	TRBJ1-5	TRBV19	CATSVVSNQPQHF	TGTGCCACCTCCGTCGTTAGCAATCAGCCCCAGCATTTT
.	TRBD2	TRBJ2-7	TRBV10-3	CAIGGTSGPVAYEQYF	TGTGCCATCGGGGGGACTAGCGGGCCGGTGGCTTACGAGCAGTACTTC
few	.	TRBJ2-1	TRBV7-9	CASSSGYEQFF	TGTGCCAGCAGCTCAGGGTATGAGCAGTTCTTC
.	.	TRBJ2-1	TRBV29-1	CSVWGGLGEQFF	TGCAGCGTTTGGGGGGGGCTTGGTGAGCAGTTCTTC
few	.	TRBJ2-5	TRBV4-1	CASRPDDGQETQYF	TGCGCCAGCAGACCTGATGACGGTCAAGAGACCCAGTACTTC
.	.	TRBJ2-1	TRBV7-8	CASNRGDNEQFF	TGTGCCAGCAATCGCGGGGACAATGAGCAGTTCTTC
.	.	TRBJ1-2	TRBV7-9	CASSSSGGYTF	TGTGCCAGCAGCTCCTCGGGCGGCTACACCTTC
.	TRBD2	TRBJ2-5	TRBV9	CASSVEGLAGDETQYF	TGTGCCAGCAGCGTAGAAGGACTAGCGGGGGATGAGACCCAGTACTTC
.	.	TRBJ1-1	TRBV7-9	CASSFNRNTEAFF	TGTGCCAGCAGTTTCAACAGGAACACTGAAGCTTTCTTT
.	.	TRBJ1-1	TRBV30	CAWTRGANTEAFF	TGTGCCTGGACTCGGGGGGCGAACACTGAAGCTTTCTTT
few	TRBD2	TRBJ2-1	TRBV7-3	CASSWLAGGFNEQFF	TGTGCCAGCAGCTGGCTAGCGGGGGGTTTCAATGAGCAGTTCTTC
few	.	TRBJ2-7	TRBV7-2	CASSQSSYYEQYF	TGTGCCAGCAGTCAAAGCTCGTACTACGAGCAGTACTTC
few	TRBD2	TRBJ2-3	TRBV4-3	CASSQDSLAGVTDTQYF	TGCGCCAGCAGCCAAGATTCACTAGCGGGAGTGACAGATACGCAGTATTTT
.	.	TRBJ1-1	TRBV9	CASSPGGRGNTEAFF	TGTGCCAGCAGCCCGGGGGGAAGGGGGAACACTGAAGCTTTCTTT
few	.	TRBJ2-7	TRBV14	CASSHGYEQYF	TGTGCCAGCAGCCATGGGTACGAGCAGTACTTC
few	TRBD2	TRBJ2-2	TRBV6-2/TRBV6-3	CASSYSRGRFTGELFF	TGTGCCAGCAGTTACTCGCGCGGGAGATTCACCGGGGAGCTGTTTTTT
.	.	TRBJ1-1	TRBV2	CASRNSDRMNTEAFF	TGTGCCAGCAGAAACTCTGACAGGATGAACACTGAAGCTTTCTTT
.	.	TRBJ1-1	TRBV19	CASSISRNTEAFF	TGTGCCAGTAGTATCAGTCGGAACACTGAAGCTTTCTTT
.	.	TRBJ2-3	TRBV2	CASSVAEASESIPDTQYF	TGTGCCAGCAGTGTAGCGGAGGCTAGCGAATCTATCCCAGATACGCAGTATTTT
once	TRBD2	TRBJ2-1	TRBV5-1	CASSLGGGALGEQFF	TGCGCCAGCAGCTTAGGCGGGGGGGCTTTAGGAGAGCAGTTCTTC
few	.	TRBJ2-3	TRBV7-8	CASSLATVDLSTDTQYF	TGTGCCAGCAGCTTAGCGACGGTAGATCTTAGCACAGATACGCAGTATTTT
.	.	TRBJ2-7	TRBV29-1	CSVALAGLYEQYF	TGCAGCGTCGCGCTGGCGGGACTCTACGAGCAGTACTTC
few	.	TRBJ2-5	TRBV6-5	CASSYALSETQYF	TGTGCCAGCAGTTACGCTCTTAGTGAGACCCAGTACTTC
few	.	TRBJ1-2	TRBV7-9	CASSFYSGNGYTF	TGTGCCAGCAGCTTCTATTCGGGGAATGGCTACACCTTC
.	.	TRBJ1-2	TRBV6-5	CASSYSAGVYGYTF	TGTGCCAGCAGTTACTCGGCAGGGGTCTATGGCTACACCTTC
.	TRBD2	TRBJ2-5	TRBV11-1	CASSPGLAEEETQYF	TGTGCCAGCAGCCCGGGACTAGCGGAGGAAGAGACCCAGTACTTC
.	.	TRBJ2-1	TRBV24-1	CATSDFSADEQFF	TGTGCCACCAGTGATTTCTCTGCCGATGAGCAGTTCTTC
few	.	TRBJ2-5	TRBV3-1	CASSQEGLNQETQYF	TGTGCCAGCAGCCAAGAAGGACTCAACCAAGAGACCCAGTACTTC
many	.	TRBJ1-1	TRBV7-4	CASSPRFEAFF	TGTGCCAGCAGCCCTCGATTTGAAGCTTTCTTT
.	.	TRBJ1-1	TRBV7-6	CASSFTRENTEAFF	TGTGCCAGCAGCTTTACCCGGGAGAACACTGAAGCTTTCTTT
.	TRBD2	TRBJ2-3	TRBV24-1	CATSDLKRGGEDTQYF	TGTGCCACCAGTGATTTGAAGCGGGGGGGTGAAGATACGCAGTATTTT
few	.	TRBJ1-2	TRBV13	CASSPHEGANYGYTF	TGTGCCAGCAGCCCGCATGAAGGAGCTAACTATGGCTACACCTTC
.	TRBD1	TRBJ1-2	TRBV2	CASRDRTYYGYTF	TGTGCCAGCAGGGACAGGACCTACTATGGCTACACCTTC
.	.	TRBJ2-1	TRBV21-1	CASSIILYNEQFF	TGTGCCAGCAGCATAATCCTCTACAATGAGCAGTTCTTC
.	TRBD1	TRBJ2-7	TRBV20-1	CSARDHRGPGYEQYF	TGCAGTGCTAGGGACCACAGGGGTCCGGGGTACGAGCAGTACTTC
few	.	TRBJ2-5	TRBV30	CAWSANPGLEYF	TGTGCCTGGAGCGCAAACCCAGGACTGGAGTACTTC
.	.	TRBJ2-3	TRBV5-1	CASSLITGEYGDTQYF	TGCGCCAGCAGCTTGATTACGGGGGAGTACGGAGATACGCAGTATTTT
few	.	TRBJ2-1	TRBV29-1	CSVERRDLTSNEQFF	TGCAGCGTTGAACGAAGGGACCTGACGAGTAATGAGCAGTTCTTC
few	TRBD1	TRBJ1-2	TRBV29-1	CSVETGGTGSMGYTF	TGCAGCGTTGAGACTGGGGGGACAGGGTCTATGGGCTACACCTTC
.	.	TRBJ1-5	TRBV20-1	CSARGTETGYYSNQPQHF	TGCAGTGCTAGAGGAACTGAGACAGGATATTATAGCAATCAGCCCCAGCATTTT
few	TRBD1	TRBJ2-3	TRBV24-1	CATSDFGQGTDTQYF	TGTGCCACCAGTGACTTCGGACAGGGCACAGATACGCAGTATTTT
.	.	TRBJ2-7	TRBV7-6	CASSLDDSDSYEQYF	TGTGCCAGCAGCTTAGATGACAGCGACTCCTACGAGCAGTACTTC
many	TRBD1	TRBJ2-1	TRBV20-1	CSAEPGTGMLEQFF	TGCAGTGCTGAACCCGGGACAGGAATGTTGGAGCAGTTCTTC
.	TRBD1	TRBJ1-4	TRBV5-6	CASSLGQGAVKLFF	TGTGCCAGCAGCCTGGGACAGGGGGCAGTAAAACTGTTTTTT
few	.	TRBJ2-1	TRBV7-9	CASSPSFLYNEQFF	TGTGCCAGCAGCCCCAGTTTCTTATACAATGAGCAGTTCTTC
.	TRBD2	TRBJ2-1	TRBV27	CASTPVGAGGPQFF	TGTGCCAGCACCCCCGTAGGAGCGGGAGGGCCCCAGTTCTTC
many	.	TRBJ1-1	TRBV7-8	CASTLVRGTEAFF	TGTGCCAGCACACTTGTCAGGGGCACTGAAGCTTTCTTT
many	.	TRBJ2-1	TRBV27	CASSLSRVNEQFF	TGTGCCAGCAGTTTATCCAGGGTTAATGAGCAGTTCTTC
.	.	TRBJ2-4	TRBV9	CASSVDPSQVACF	TGTGCCAGCAGCGTAGACCCCTCACAGGTGGCTTGCTTC